Sequencing of this T cell receptor (beta chain) was carried out in a study of regulatory dendritic cells for organ transplantation. The CDR3 runs 13 residues. Trimming at V came to 5 bases and at J to 2 bases, leaving 5 bases not matched to a gene. Germline CDR1 SQVTM, CDR2 ANQGSEA. The method was immunoSEQ multiplex PCR; TCRdb's version includes in-frame clones alone and lacks a portion of them. This sample has about 29,000 clones; 80% to 85% occur once, and the top ten carry around 0.093%. The chain couples TRBV29-1 to TRBJ1-1; 7 bases align to TRBD1. Sequenced: naive CD4+ T cells from blood. Subset described: CD45RA+ naive T cells. The sequence was collected from a human donor in good health. The CDR3 nucleotides read TGCAGCGTTCGAAGACAGGGCAACACTGAAGCTTTCTTT. Translating gives CSVRRQGNTEAFF.